The 11 T cell receptor beta chains below were found in one sample sequenced in a study of blood T cell repertoires in COVID-19. TCRdb keeps only in-frame clones here, not all; method: immunoSEQ multiplex PCR. In the table there are 170,000 or so clones, roughly 87% of which are singletons. Sequences were obtained from PBMCs or T cells enriched from blood (not recorded which). These receptors all come from a woman aged 45-65 years who had recovered from COVID-19.

This clone was counted a single time. This rearrangement joins TRBV3-1 (or the pseudogene TRBV3-2) to TRBJ1-1; the D is unclear. There are 12 residues in the CDR3. V shed 1 base and J shed 7 bases, with 7 bases lying between them. The germline gives CDR1 LGHDT, CDR2 YNNKEL (reference sequence). The CDR3 coding sequence is TGTGCCAGCAGCCAAGCCGGGGTTGAAGCTTTCTTT. It codes for CASSQAGVEAFF.

The rearrangement uses TRBV5-4 and TRBJ1-2; TRBD1 is a possible D gene (6 bases). The CDR3 loop spans 15 amino acids. V lost 4 bases and J 2 bases, leaving 15 bases between the germline ends. Germline lookup yields CDR1 SGHNT and CDR2 YYREEE (reference sequence). The CDR3 is CASSLQGAINYGYTF. The CDR3 DNA reads TGTGCCAGCAGCCTACAGGGCGCGATAAACTATGGCTACACCTTC.

This clone turned up a few times. The chain is built from TRBV28 and TRBJ1-2; D might be TRBD1 (6 bases). Looked up from germline, CDR1 is MDHEN and CDR2 is SYDVKM. The CDR3 is 13 amino acids. V lost 6 bases, J lost 7 bases, and 15 bases lay in between. The CDR3 nucleotides are TGTGCCAGCAGCGGGGATAAACAGGGTGGCTACACCTTC. Its translation: CASSGDKQGGYTF.

DNA for the CDR3: TGTGCCAGCAGTGCAAGGGGCTCCTATAATTCACCCCTCCACTTT. Translation gives CASSARGSYNSPLHF. This sequence joins TRBV28 and TRBJ1-6; D might be TRBD1 (5 bases). This CDR3 comprises 15 residues. Trimming took 5 bases from V and 0 from J, leaving 8 bases between them. Germline V gives CDR1 MDHEN, CDR2 SYDVKM.

The J gene is TRBJ1-2, the V gene TRBV18, with D possibly being TRBD1 (6 bases). CDR1 is KGHSH, CDR2 LQKENI, per germline. V was shortened by 3 bases and J by 4 bases, with 15 bases between the two germline ends. CDR3 size: 15 residues. The CDR3 sequence: CASSPPGQFPYGYTF. For the CDR3, the DNA is TGTGCCAGCTCACCCCCGGGACAATTTCCCTATGGCTACACCTTC.

J is TRBJ2-3 and V is TRBV18; TRBD2 agrees at 8 bases. The V gene's germline CDR1 is KGHSH and CDR2 LQKENI. Trimming at V came to 2 bases and at J to 3 bases, leaving 13 bases not matched to a gene. The CDR3 is made up of 18 amino acids. In DNA, the CDR3 is TGTGCCAGCTCACCAAGGAGATCAGCGGGAGTTGGGACAGATACGCAGTATTTT. It encodes CASSPRRSAGVGTDTQYF.

V and J are TRBV6-5 and TRBJ2-7; D may be TRBD2 (5 bases). The CDR3 totals 14 residues. The V end was cut by 4 bases, the J end by 5 bases, with 15 bases between. Germline lookup yields CDR1 MNHEY and CDR2 SVGAGI. The CDR3 here is CASSSGGYGDEQYF. Here the CDR3 DNA reads TGTGCCAGCAGTTCCGGCGGGTATGGGGACGAGCAGTACTTC.

This chain joins TRBV28 and TRBJ2-7; 7 bases are shared with TRBD1. This CDR3 spans 13 amino acids. V lost 6 bases and J lost 2; bases outside the gene matches: 4. Germline V CDR1 and CDR2: MDHEN, SYDVKM. CDR3: CASSLGQTYEQYF. The DNA of the CDR3 is TGTGCCAGCAGCCTGGGACAGACCTACGAGCAGTACTTC.

The chain joins TRBV27 to TRBJ1-2, with 7 bases aligning to TRBD1. The CDR3 extends over 14 amino acids. The trim removed 5 bases at V and 8 bases at J, leaving 11 bases unmatched. From germline, CDR1 is MNHEY and CDR2 SMNVEV (reference sequence). The DNA for the CDR3 is TGTGCCAGCAGTGAACCGGGGACAGCGAGCGGCTACACCTTC. It encodes CASSEPGTASGYTF.

The chain links TRBV13 to TRBJ2-3, with TRBD1 matching 7 bases. Germline CDR1 reads PRHDT; CDR2 reads FYEKMQ (reference sequence). The CDR3 extends over 13 amino acids. The ends lost 5 bases at V and 7 bases at J; junction bases unmatched: 6. The CDR3 here is CASSPYRGYTQYF. The CDR3 DNA sequence: TGTGCCAGCAGCCCTTACAGGGGATATACGCAGTATTTT.

The chain has TRBV4-2 and TRBJ2-7; possibly TRBD2 for D (6 bases). CDR1 and CDR2 (germline): LGHNA, YNFKEQ. The CDR3 is 16 residues long. Trimming took 1 base from V and 0 from J, leaving 13 bases between them. CDR3 coding DNA: TGTGCCAGCAGCCAAGGGGGGACTCCAGGCTCCTACGAGCAGTACTTC. Its translation: CASSQGGTPGSYEQYF.